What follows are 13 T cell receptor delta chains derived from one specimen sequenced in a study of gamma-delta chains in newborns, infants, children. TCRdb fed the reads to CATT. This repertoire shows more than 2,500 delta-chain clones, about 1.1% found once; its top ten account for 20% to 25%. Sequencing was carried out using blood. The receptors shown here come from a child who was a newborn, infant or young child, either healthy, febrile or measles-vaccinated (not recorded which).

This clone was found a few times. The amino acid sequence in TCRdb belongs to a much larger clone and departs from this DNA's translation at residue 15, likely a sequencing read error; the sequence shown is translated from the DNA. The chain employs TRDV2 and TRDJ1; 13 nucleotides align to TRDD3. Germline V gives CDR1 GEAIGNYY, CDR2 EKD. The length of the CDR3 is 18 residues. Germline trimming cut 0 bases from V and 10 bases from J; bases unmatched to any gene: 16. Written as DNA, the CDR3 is TGTGCCTGTGACACCGTTACTGGGGGATACGCCCTAGAAAATATACTCATCTTT. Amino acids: CACDTVTGGYALENILIF.

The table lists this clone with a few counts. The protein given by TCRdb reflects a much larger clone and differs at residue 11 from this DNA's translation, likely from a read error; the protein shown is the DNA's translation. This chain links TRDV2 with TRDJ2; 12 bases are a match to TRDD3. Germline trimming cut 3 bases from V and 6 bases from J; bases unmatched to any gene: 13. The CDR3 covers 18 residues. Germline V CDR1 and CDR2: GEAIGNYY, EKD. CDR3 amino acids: CACDPCTGGYYHPAQLFF. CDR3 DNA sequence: TGTGCCTGTGACCCTTGTACTGGGGGATACTATCACCCAGCACAACTCTTCTTT.

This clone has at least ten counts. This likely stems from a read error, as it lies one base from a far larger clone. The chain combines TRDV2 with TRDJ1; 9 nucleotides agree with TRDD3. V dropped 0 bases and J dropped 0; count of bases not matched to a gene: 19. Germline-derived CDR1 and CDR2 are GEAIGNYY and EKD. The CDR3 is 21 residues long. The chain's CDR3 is CACDTVRTGIRRDKYTDKLIF. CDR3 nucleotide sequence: TGTGCCTGTGACACCGTAAGAACGGGGATACGCCGGGACAAGTACACCGATAAACTCATCTTT.

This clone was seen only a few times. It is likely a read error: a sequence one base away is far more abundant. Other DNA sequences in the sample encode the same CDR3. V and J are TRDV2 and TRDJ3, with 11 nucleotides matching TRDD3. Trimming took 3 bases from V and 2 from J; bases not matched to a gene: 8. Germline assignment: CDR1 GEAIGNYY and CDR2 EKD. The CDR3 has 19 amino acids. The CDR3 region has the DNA TGTGCCTGTGACCCGTTACTGGGGGATAATCCCTGGGACACCCGACAGATGTTTTTC. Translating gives CACDPLLGDNPWDTRQMFF.

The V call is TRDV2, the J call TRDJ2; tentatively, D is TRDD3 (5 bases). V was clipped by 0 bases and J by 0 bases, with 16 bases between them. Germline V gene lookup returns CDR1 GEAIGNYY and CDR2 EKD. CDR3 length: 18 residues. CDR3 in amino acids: CACDTAGVGLALTAQLFF. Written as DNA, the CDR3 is TGTGCCTGTGACACCGCAGGTGTGGGGTTGGCTTTGACAGCACAACTCTTCTTT.

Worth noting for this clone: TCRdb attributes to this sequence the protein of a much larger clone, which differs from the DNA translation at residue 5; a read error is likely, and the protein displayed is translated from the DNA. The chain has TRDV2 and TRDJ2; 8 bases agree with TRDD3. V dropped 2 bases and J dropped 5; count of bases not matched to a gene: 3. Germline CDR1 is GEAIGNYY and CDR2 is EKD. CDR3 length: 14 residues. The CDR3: CACDIVGDTAQLFF. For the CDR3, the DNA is TGTGCCTGTGACATCGTGGGGGATACAGCACAACTCTTCTTT.

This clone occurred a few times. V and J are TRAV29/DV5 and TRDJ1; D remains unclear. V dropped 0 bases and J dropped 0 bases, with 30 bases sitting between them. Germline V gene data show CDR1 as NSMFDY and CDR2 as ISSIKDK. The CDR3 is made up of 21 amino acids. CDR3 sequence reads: CAASALRGGPPPLRDTDKLIF. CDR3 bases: TGTGCAGCAAGCGCCTTGCGCGGAGGCCCACCTCCTCTGCGGGACACCGATAAACTCATCTTT.

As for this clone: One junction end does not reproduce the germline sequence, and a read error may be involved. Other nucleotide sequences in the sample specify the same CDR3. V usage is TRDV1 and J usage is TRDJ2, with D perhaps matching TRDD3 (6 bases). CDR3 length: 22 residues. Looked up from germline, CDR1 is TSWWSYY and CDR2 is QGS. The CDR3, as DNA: TGTGCTCTTGGGGAACTAGGGCATTCTTACGAGGATGGGGGTAGTTTGACGGCACAACTCTTCTTT. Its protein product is CALGELGHSYEDGGSLTAQLFF.

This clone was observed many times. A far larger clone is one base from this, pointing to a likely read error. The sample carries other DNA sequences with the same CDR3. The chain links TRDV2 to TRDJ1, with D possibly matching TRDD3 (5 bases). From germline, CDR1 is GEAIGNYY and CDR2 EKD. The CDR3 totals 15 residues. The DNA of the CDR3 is TGTGCCTGTGGCACCGTTGGGGCCTACACCGATAAACTCATCTTT. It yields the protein CACGTVGAYTDKLIF.

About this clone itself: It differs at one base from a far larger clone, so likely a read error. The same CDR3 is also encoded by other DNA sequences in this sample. The chain's CDR3 is CACDKVLGDSSWDTRQMFF. In nucleotides, the CDR3 is TGTGCCTGTGATAAAGTACTGGGGGATAGCTCCTGGGACACCCGACAGATGTTTTTC. The genes are TRDV2 and TRDJ3, with 11 nucleotides matching TRDD3. Germline CDR1 reads GEAIGNYY; CDR2 reads EKD. V lost 4 bases and J lost 0; bases outside the gene matches: 7. The CDR3 spans 19 residues.

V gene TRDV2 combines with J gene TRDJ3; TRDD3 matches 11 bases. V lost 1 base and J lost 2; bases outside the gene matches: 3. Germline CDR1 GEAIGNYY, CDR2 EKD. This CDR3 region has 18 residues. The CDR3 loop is CACDTGGYGTWDTRQMFF. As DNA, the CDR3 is TGTGCCTGTGACACTGGGGGATACGGCACCTGGGACACCCGACAGATGTTTTTC.

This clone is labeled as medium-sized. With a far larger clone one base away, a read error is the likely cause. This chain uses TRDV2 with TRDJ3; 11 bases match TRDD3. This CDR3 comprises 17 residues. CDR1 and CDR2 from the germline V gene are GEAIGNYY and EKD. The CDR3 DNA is TGTGCCCGTGACGTACTGGGGGATACCTGGGACACCCGACAGATGTTTTTC. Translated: CARDVLGDTWDTRQMFF.

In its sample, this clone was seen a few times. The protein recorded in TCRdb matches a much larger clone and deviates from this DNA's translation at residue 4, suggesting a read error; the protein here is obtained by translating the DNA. CDR3 in amino acids: CACEVLGVRRPSSWDTRQMFF. The CDR3 DNA sequence: TGTGCCTGTGAAGTACTGGGGGTTCGCCGTCCTAGCTCCTGGGACACCCGACAGATGTTTTTC. J is TRDJ3 and V is TRDV2, with 8 nucleotides matching TRDD3. Germline CDR1 and CDR2: GEAIGNYY and EKD. The CDR3 spans 21 residues. The junction had 16 bases not matched to a gene; V was cut back by 4 bases and J by 0 bases.